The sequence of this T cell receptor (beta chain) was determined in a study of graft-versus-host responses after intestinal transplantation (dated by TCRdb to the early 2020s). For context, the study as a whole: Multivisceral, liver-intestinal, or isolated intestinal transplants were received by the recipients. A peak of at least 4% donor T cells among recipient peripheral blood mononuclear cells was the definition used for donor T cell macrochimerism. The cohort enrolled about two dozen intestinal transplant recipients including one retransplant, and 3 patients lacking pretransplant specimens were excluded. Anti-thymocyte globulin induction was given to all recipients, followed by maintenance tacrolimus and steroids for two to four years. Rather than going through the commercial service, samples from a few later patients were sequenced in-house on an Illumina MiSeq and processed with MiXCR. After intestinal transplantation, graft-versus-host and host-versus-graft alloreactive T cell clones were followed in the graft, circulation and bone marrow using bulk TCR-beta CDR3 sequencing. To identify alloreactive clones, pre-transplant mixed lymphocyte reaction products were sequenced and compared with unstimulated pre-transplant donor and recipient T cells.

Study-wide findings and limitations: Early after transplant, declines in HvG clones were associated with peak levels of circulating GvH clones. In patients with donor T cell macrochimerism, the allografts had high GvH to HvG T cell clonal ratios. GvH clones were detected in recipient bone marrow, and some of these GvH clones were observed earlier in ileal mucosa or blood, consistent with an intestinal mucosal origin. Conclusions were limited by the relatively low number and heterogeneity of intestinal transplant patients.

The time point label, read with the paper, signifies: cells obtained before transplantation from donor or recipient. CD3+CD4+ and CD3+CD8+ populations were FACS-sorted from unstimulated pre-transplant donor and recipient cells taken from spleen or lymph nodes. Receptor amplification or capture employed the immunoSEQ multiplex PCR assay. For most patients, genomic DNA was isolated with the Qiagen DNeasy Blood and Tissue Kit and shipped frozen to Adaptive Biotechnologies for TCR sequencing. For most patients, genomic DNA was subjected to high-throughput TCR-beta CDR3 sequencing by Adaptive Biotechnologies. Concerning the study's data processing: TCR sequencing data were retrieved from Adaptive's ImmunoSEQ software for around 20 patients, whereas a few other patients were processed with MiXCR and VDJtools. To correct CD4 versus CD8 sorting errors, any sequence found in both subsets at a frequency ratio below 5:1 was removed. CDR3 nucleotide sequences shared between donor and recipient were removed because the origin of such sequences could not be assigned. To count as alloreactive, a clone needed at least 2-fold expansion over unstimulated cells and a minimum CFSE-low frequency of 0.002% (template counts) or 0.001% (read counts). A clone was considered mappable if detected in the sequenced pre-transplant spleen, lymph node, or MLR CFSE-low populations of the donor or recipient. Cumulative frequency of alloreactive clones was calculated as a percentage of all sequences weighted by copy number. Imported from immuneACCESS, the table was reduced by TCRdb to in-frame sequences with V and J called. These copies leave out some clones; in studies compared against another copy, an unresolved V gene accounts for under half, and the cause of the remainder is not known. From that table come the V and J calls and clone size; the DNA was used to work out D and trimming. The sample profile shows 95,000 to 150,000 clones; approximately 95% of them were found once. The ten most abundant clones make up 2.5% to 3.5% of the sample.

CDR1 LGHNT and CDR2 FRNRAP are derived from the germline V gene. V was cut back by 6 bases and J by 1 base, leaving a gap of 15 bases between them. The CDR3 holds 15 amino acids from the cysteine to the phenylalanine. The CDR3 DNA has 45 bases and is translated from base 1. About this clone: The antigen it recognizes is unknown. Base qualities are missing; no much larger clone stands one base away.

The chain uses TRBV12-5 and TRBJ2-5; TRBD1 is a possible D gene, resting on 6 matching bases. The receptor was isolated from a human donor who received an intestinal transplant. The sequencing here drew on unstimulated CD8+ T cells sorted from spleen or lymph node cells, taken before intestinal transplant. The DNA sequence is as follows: TGTGCTAGTGGCTCACTAACAGGGTCCCAAGAGACCCAGTACTTC. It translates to CASGSLTGSQETQYF.